The 30 T cell receptor beta chains listed next were all sequenced from one sample in a study of identical twins' blood T cells. TCRdb used MiXCR to reprocess the 5' RACE reads, holding one entry per CDR3 protein. The sample holds 300,000 to 450,000 distinct CDR3 sequences, about 28% seen once. Input material: PBMCs. The receptors come from a woman aged 18-49 years in good health.

CDR3 residues: CASSVGTLVGEAFF. The CDR3 DNA reads as TGTGCCAGCAGCGTAGGGACACTCGTTGGTGAAGCTTTCTTT. The chain recombines TRBV9 with TRBJ1-1; D might be TRBD1 (5 bases). Germline V gene sequence: CDR1 SGDLS, CDR2 YYNGEE. Trimming shortened V by 0 bases and J by 7 bases, and 13 bases separated the two germline ends. The CDR3 consists of 14 residues.

This clonotype was counted only a few times. CDR3 bases: TGCAGTGCTAGAGATTCGGGCAGTTCGAATGGCTACACCTTC. Its protein is CSARDSGSSNGYTF. The V gene is TRBV20-1, the J gene TRBJ1-2; D gene ambiguous. Germline-derived CDR1 and CDR2 are DFQATT and SNEGSKA (reference sequence). This CDR3 has 14 residues. The V gene lost 0 bases and the J gene lost 6 bases, with 14 bases spanning the gap.

This clonotype has just a few counts. The chain carries TRBV27 and TRBJ1-6; a possible D gene is TRBD1 (5 bases). V lost 5 bases to trimming and J lost 6 bases, with 14 bases between them. This CDR3 is built from 15 residues. The germline gives CDR1 MNHEY, CDR2 SMNVEV (reference sequence). The CDR3 DNA reads as TGTGCCAGCAGTCCCGGGACCCTGGCTAATTCACCCCTCCACTTT. Amino acids: CASSPGTLANSPLHF.

This clonotype was detected many times. The chain joins TRBV5-1 to TRBJ2-1; possible D gene TRBD2, 6 bases. Germline CDR1 reads SGHRS; CDR2 reads YFSETQ. Deletions cut 5 bases from V and 4 bases from J, with 22 bases between. The CDR3 runs to 17 residues. The DNA for the CDR3 is TGCGCCAGCAGTAGTCTAGCAAGAACTAGCCTTTACAATGAGCAGTTCTTC. It is translated as CASSSLARTSLYNEQFF.

This chain uses TRBV7-2 with TRBJ2-7; D ambiguous. CDR1 SGHTA and CDR2 FQGNSA come from the germline V gene. There are 14 residues in the CDR3. V gave up 4 bases and J gave up 4 bases, with 14 bases separating them. The CDR3 protein is CASSYHPHTYEQYF. The CDR3 nucleotides are TGTGCCAGCAGCTACCATCCCCATACGTACGAGCAGTACTTC.

The V and J genes are TRBV20-1 and TRBJ1-5; possibly TRBD1 for D (6 bases). Trimming pared 6 bases from V and 4 bases from J, leaving 16 bases between. This CDR3 comprises 14 residues. Per germline, CDR1 DFQATT and CDR2 SNEGSKA (reference sequence). The CDR3 protein is CSAWGRDTNQPQHF. The CDR3 coding sequence is TGCAGTGCATGGGGGCGGGACACTAATCAGCCCCAGCATTTT.

This clonotype was seen more than once but under ten times. V usage is TRBV7-9 and J usage is TRBJ1-1; D call uncertain. The CDR3 sequence is 14 residues long. V was cut by 3 bases and J by 4 bases, with 12 bases left in between. Germline V gene sequence: CDR1 SEHNR, CDR2 FQNEAQ (reference sequence). The CDR3 DNA reads as TGTGCCAGCAGCTTTGTAGAGGGAGGCACTGAAGCTTTCTTT. It translates to CASSFVEGGTEAFF.

The V gene is TRBV12-3 or TRBV12-4, the J gene TRBJ2-1; 9 positions agree with TRBD2. The CDR3 length is 15 residues. J gave up 2 bases and V 5 bases, and 4 bases lay outside the gene matches. The CDR3, as DNA: TGTGCCAGCAGTCCTAGCGGGGACACCTACAATGAGCAGTTCTTC. It is translated as CASSPSGDTYNEQFF.

There are a few counts of this clonotype. This sequence joins TRBV11-2 and TRBJ1-3, with a weak D call TRBD1 (5 bases). V was cut by 1 base and J by 5 bases, with 9 bases left in between. In germline, CDR1 is SGHAT, CDR2 FQNNGV. CDR3 size: 14 residues. The CDR3 is CASSLVEGRNTIYF. CDR3 coding DNA: TGTGCCAGCAGCTTAGTGGAGGGACGAAACACCATATATTTT.

The V gene is TRBV25-1, the J gene TRBJ2-2; the match to TRBD1 covers 8 bases. CDR1 and CDR2 from the germline V gene are MGHDK and SYGVNS. CDR3 length: 15 residues. V shed 6 bases and J 0 bases; nucleotides not matched to a gene: 3. CDR3 region: CASRGTGPNTGELFF. Here the CDR3 DNA reads TGTGCCAGCAGGGGGACAGGCCCGAACACCGGGGAGCTGTTTTTT.

This clonotype was counted many times. This chain uses TRBV20-1 with TRBJ1-4; TRBD1 is a possible D gene (5 bases). Between the trimmed V and J ends, which lost 6 bases and 6 bases, there was a span of 14 bases. The CDR3 is made up of 13 amino acids. Germline-derived CDR1 and CDR2 are DFQATT and SNEGSKA (reference sequence). In DNA form, the CDR3 reads TGCAGTGCAGCCGGGACGCCGGATGAAAAACTGTTTTTT. It is translated as CSAAGTPDEKLFF.

The rearrangement uses TRBV19 and TRBJ2-2; a weak D match, TRBD2 (5 bases). Germline lookup yields CDR1 LNHDA and CDR2 SQIVND (reference sequence). The length of the CDR3 is 16 residues. Between the trimmed V and J ends, which lost 6 bases and 4 bases, there was a span of 18 bases. This chain's CDR3 is CASRKSGSQITGELFF. The CDR3 DNA reads as TGTGCCAGTAGGAAAAGCGGCAGCCAGATCACCGGGGAGCTGTTTTTT.

This clonotype showed up many times. V usage is TRBV6-6 and J usage is TRBJ2-3, with D possibly being TRBD1 or TRBD2 (5 bases each). The CDR3 is 13 amino acids. V was pared by 4 bases and J by 0 bases, with 5 bases between. CDR1 and CDR2 from the germline V gene are MNHNY and SVGAGI (reference sequence). The CDR3 DNA sequence: TGTGCCAGCAGTTGGGACAGCACAGATACGCAGTATTTT. As protein: CASSWDSTDTQYF.

This chain links TRBV11-2 with TRBJ2-7; D gene ambiguous. The CDR3 consists of 14 residues. Between the trimmed V and J ends, which lost 1 base and 2 bases, there was a span of 9 bases. The germline V gene encodes CDR1 SGHAT and CDR2 FQNNGV. The CDR3: CASSLGRPTYEQYF. Here the CDR3 DNA reads TGTGCCAGCAGCTTAGGCAGGCCAACCTACGAGCAGTACTTC.

This clonotype was detected only a few times. This chain uses TRBV19 with TRBJ1-2; D is uncertain. This CDR3 is built from 12 residues. V shed 3 bases and J shed 2 bases, with 4 bases lying between them. Germline V gene lookup returns CDR1 LNHDA and CDR2 SQIVND (reference sequence). CDR3 nucleotide sequence: TGTGCCAGTAGTATGGAAAACTATGGCTACACCTTC. Translated, it gives CASSMENYGYTF.

The chain combines TRBV19 with TRBJ2-1; 9 bases match TRBD2. Trimming cost V 3 bases and J 0 bases; bases outside gene matches: 6. This CDR3 has 17 residues. Germline V gives CDR1 LNHDA, CDR2 SQIVND (reference sequence). CDR3 DNA: TGTGCCAGTAGTATGCCCAGCGGGGGGACCTCCTACAATGAGCAGTTCTTC. Protein: CASSMPSGGTSYNEQFF.

The chain recombines TRBV19 with TRBJ2-7, with 7 nucleotides matching TRBD1. This CDR3 is 13 amino acids long. V gave up 5 bases and J gave up 3 bases; unmatched junction bases: 4. CDR1 and CDR2 from the germline V gene are LNHDA and SQIVND (reference sequence). In DNA, the CDR3 is TGTGCCAGTAGTTCGGCAGGGGGCTACGAGCAGTACTTC. Translation gives CASSSAGGYEQYF.

This clonotype was detected many times. V is TRBV12-3 or TRBV12-4 and J is TRBJ1-2; D call uncertain. The CDR3 runs 13 residues. Trimming left V 2 bases short and J 7 bases short, with 11 bases between. CDR3 sequence reads: CASSLTVHIGYTF. The CDR3 DNA reads as TGTGCCAGCAGTTTAACAGTTCATATTGGCTACACCTTC.

This clonotype appeared a few times. The genes are TRBV20-1 and TRBJ1-2, with D perhaps TRBD1 (5 bases). The CDR3 length is 14 residues. V gave up 3 bases and J gave up 0 bases, with 11 bases separating them. Germline V CDR1 and CDR2: DFQATT, SNEGSKA (reference sequence). CDR3 sequence: CSAREDRTNYGYTF. The CDR3 DNA sequence: TGCAGTGCTAGGGAAGACAGAACTAACTATGGCTACACCTTC.

This clonotype was counted at least ten times. V is TRBV2 and J is TRBJ2-1, with D unresolved. Trimming took off 6 bases at V and 2 bases at J, with 8 bases between the two ends. The CDR3 runs to 13 residues. In germline, CDR1 is SNHLY, CDR2 FYNNEI. The CDR3 region has the DNA TGTGCCAGCAGCACTCAACCCTACAATGAGCAGTTCTTC. Amino acids: CASSTQPYNEQFF. Full variable domain (rest looked up from reference TRBV2 and TRBJ2-1): EPEVTQTPSHQVTQMGQEVILRCVPISNHLYFYWYRQILGQKVEFLVSFYNNEISEKSEIFDDQFSVERPDGSNFTLKIRSTKLEDSAMYFCASSTQPYNEQFFGPGTRLTVL.

The CDR3 sequence is CASRPQGSGNTEAFF. DNA for the CDR3: TGTGCCAGCAGGCCACAGGGGTCCGGGAACACTGAAGCTTTCTTT. The genes are TRBV7-9 and TRBJ1-1, with 7 bases aligning to TRBD1. The length of the CDR3 is 15 residues. The junction had 8 bases not matched to a gene; V was cut back by 6 bases and J by 1 base. Germline V lookup: CDR1 SEHNR, CDR2 FQNEAQ (reference sequence).

A word on this clonotype: A read error may be the cause here, since a much bigger clone is one base away. The CDR3 DNA reads as TGCGGCGTCCATGCGGGCCAGGGGTCCCATGGCTACACCTTC. It translates to CGVHAGQGSHGYTF. The chain carries TRBV29-1 and TRBJ1-2; D possibly corresponds to TRBD1 (6 bases). The CDR3 covers 14 residues. Germline V lookup: CDR1 SQVTM, CDR2 ANQGSEA.

The rearrangement links TRBV7-2 to TRBJ1-6; D may be TRBD1 (5 bases). Germline V lookup: CDR1 SGHTA, CDR2 FQGNSA. V dropped 8 bases and J dropped 5 bases, with 13 bases sitting between them. This CDR3 region has 14 residues. The CDR3 nucleotides read TGTGCCAGCTCTACGGAGGGGAATAATTCACCCCTCCACTTT. It codes for CASSTEGNNSPLHF.

This clonotype was found a few times. The chain recombines TRBV9 with TRBJ2-3, with TRBD1 as a possible D gene (6 bases). Deletions cut 2 bases from V and 3 bases from J, with 16 bases between. Per the germline V gene, CDR1 is SGDLS and CDR2 is YYNGEE. The CDR3 length is 16 residues. In DNA form, the CDR3 reads TGTGCCAGCAGCGTCTTACAGGGAACGATAACAGATACGCAGTATTTT. Translated: CASSVLQGTITDTQYF.

V usage is TRBV6-6 and J usage is TRBJ1-5; D gene ambiguous. This CDR3 has 12 residues. Germline V gene sequence: CDR1 MNHNY, CDR2 SVGAGI (reference sequence). The V end was cut by 7 bases, the J end by 7 bases, with 11 bases between. The CDR3 DNA reads TGTGCCAGCAACACACCCGCGCAGCCCCAGCATTTT. Translating gives CASNTPAQPQHF.

This rearrangement joins TRBV2 to TRBJ2-1; D possibly corresponds to TRBD2 (5 bases). The germline gives CDR1 SNHLY, CDR2 FYNNEI. Trimming removed 7 bases at V and 0 bases at J, with 7 bases between. CDR3 size: 13 residues. The CDR3 is CASIRDSYNEQFF. CDR3 bases: TGTGCCAGCATTCGGGACTCCTACAATGAGCAGTTCTTC.

The rearrangement joins TRBV29-1 to TRBJ2-7, with TRBD2 as a possible D gene (5 bases). Germline V gene sequence: CDR1 SQVTM, CDR2 ANQGSEA. V was clipped by 8 bases and J by 6 bases, with 17 bases between them. The CDR3 loop spans 12 amino acids. The CDR3, as DNA: TGCAGCACTGTAGGGTCTAGCTCCGAGCAGTACTTC. It translates to CSTVGSSSEQYF.

The chain combines TRBV27 with TRBJ2-5; D gene ambiguous. From germline, CDR1 is MNHEY and CDR2 SMNVEV (reference sequence). The length of the CDR3 is 13 residues. The ends were cut back, 5 bases at V and 3 bases at J, with 10 bases in the middle. The CDR3 loop reads CASSGWLKETQYF. DNA for the CDR3: TGTGCCAGCAGTGGCTGGCTAAAAGAGACCCAGTACTTC.

Ten or more counts support this clonotype. CDR3 DNA sequence: TGTGCCAGCATCAACGGGTGGGGGGCGTACAATGAGCAGTTCTTC. Its protein is CASINGWGAYNEQFF. V is TRBV6-2 or TRBV6-3 and J is TRBJ2-1, with D possibly being TRBD1 or TRBD2 (6 bases each). This CDR3 spans 15 amino acids. V was cut by 7 bases and J by 4 bases, with 17 bases left in between. Germline CDR1 is MNHEY and CDR2 is SVGEGT.

This clonotype was observed a few times. The V gene is TRBV5-4, the J gene TRBJ2-7; 8 bases fit TRBD1. With 0 bases clipped from V and 2 bases from J, the junction kept 4 bases outside the gene matches. Per the germline V gene, CDR1 is SGHNT and CDR2 is YYREEE (reference sequence). This CDR3 region has 15 residues. CDR3 amino acids: CASSLALGQAYEQYF. The CDR3 DNA sequence: TGTGCCAGCAGCTTGGCCTTGGGACAGGCCTACGAGCAGTACTTC. Complete variable domain (other parts from reference TRBV5-4 and TRBJ2-7): ETGVTQSPTHLIKTRGQQVTLRCSSQSGHNTVSWYQQALGQGPQFIFQYYREEENGRGNFPPRFSGLQFPNYSSELNVNALELDDSALYLCASSLALGQAYEQYFGPGTRLTVT.